A single sample gave rise to the 8 T cell receptor beta chains below, sequenced in a study of OX40 agonist ivuxolimab in advanced cancers. Sequencing was performed with immunoSEQ multiplex PCR; in TCRdb, only in-frame clones are kept and a portion is missing. The sample includes 98,000 or so clones, roughly 95% of them seen just once. Sequenced here: CD4+ or CD8+ T cells sorted from blood, sampled in a trial of the OX40 agonist ivuxolimab. The receptor source for this set is an adult with an advanced solid tumor such as melanoma, head and neck, liver or kidney cancer.

V and J are TRBV30 and TRBJ1-2; D is unclear. V was clipped by 0 bases and J by 6 bases, with 11 bases between them. The CDR3 is 13 residues long. The germline V gene encodes CDR1 GTSNPN and CDR2 SVGIG (reference sequence). CDR3 in DNA: TGTGCCTGGAGTGTACGGCCTGGGGATGGCTACACCTTC. It translates to CAWSVRPGDGYTF.

The V and J genes are TRBV7-8 and TRBJ1-5, with 9 bases that match TRBD1. J lost 5 bases, V lost 1 base, and 3 bases had no gene match. The germline V gene has CDR1 SGHVS and CDR2 FQNEAQ. The CDR3 is 15 amino acids. The CDR3 region has the DNA TGTGCCAGCAGCTTAGACAGGGGGCTTTATCAGCCCCAGCATTTT. Its translation is CASSLDRGLYQPQHF. Full variable domain (rest looked up from reference TRBV7-8 and TRBJ1-5): GAGVSQSPRYKVAKRGQDVALRCDPISGHVSLFWYQQALGQGPEFLTYFQNEAQLDKSGLPSDRFFAERPEGSVSTLKIQRTQQEDSAVYLCASSLDRGLYQPQHFGDGTRLSIL.

The rearrangement joins TRBV12-5 to TRBJ1-6; possibly TRBD1 for D (5 bases). V was cut by 1 base and J by 6 bases, with 13 bases left in between. Germline CDR1 reads LGHNT; CDR2 reads FRNRAP. The length of the CDR3 is 16 residues. This CDR3 reads CASGLADSSLNSPLHF. The DNA of the CDR3 is TGTGCTAGTGGTTTGGCCGACAGTTCCCTTAATTCACCCCTCCACTTT.

The chain links TRBV7-2 to TRBJ1-6; 9 positions match TRBD1. Losses at the gene ends were 5 bases for V and 14 bases for J; bases not matched to a gene: 10. There are 14 residues in the CDR3. Germline V gene sequence: CDR1 SGHTA, CDR2 FQGNSA. The DNA of the CDR3 is TGTGCCAGCAGCGTGGGACAGGGTGCTCGGGCCCTCCACTTT. Its translation is CASSVGQGARALHF. Full variable domain (remainder filled in from reference TRBV7-2 and TRBJ1-6): GAGVSQSPSNKVTEKGKDVELRCDPISGHTALYWYRQSLGQGLEFLIYFQGNSAPDKSGLPSDRFSAERTGGSVSTLTIQRTQQEDSAVYLCASSVGQGARALHFGNGTRLTVT.

V is TRBV5-1 and J is TRBJ1-4; D gene ambiguous. In germline, CDR1 is SGHRS, CDR2 YFSETQ. The CDR3 is 14 amino acids. Trimming shortened V by 4 bases and J by 5 bases, and 12 bases separated the two germline ends. Here the CDR3 DNA reads TGCGCCAGCAGCACCCAGACGGTGAATGAAAAACTGTTTTTT. Translation gives CASSTQTVNEKLFF.

The rearrangement joins TRBV10-3 to TRBJ2-7, with D possibly being TRBD2 (8 bases). V lost 7 bases and J 3 bases, leaving 16 bases between the germline ends. Per the germline V gene, CDR1 is ENHRY and CDR2 is SYGVKD. The CDR3 is 14 residues long. This chain's CDR3 is CAIKGAGGLYEQYF. The DNA for the CDR3 is TGTGCCATCAAGGGGGCGGGGGGCCTCTACGAGCAGTACTTC.

This clone was counted once. The chain uses TRBV14 and TRBJ1-2; D remains unclear. Germline CDR1 SGHDN, CDR2 FVKESK. The CDR3 extends over 12 amino acids. V was clipped by 0 bases and J by 5 bases, with 4 bases between them. For the CDR3, the DNA is TGTGCCAGCAGCCAAGAATGGTATGGCTACACCTTC. It encodes CASSQEWYGYTF.

The chain is built from TRBV15 and TRBJ2-7, with a possible D match to TRBD1 (6 bases). CDR1 and CDR2 (germline): LNHNV, YYDKDF (reference sequence). The V gene lost 2 bases and the J gene lost 2 bases, with 10 bases spanning the gap. The CDR3 sequence is 14 residues long. The CDR3 DNA reads TGTGCCACCAGCAGAAAAGGGGGTACCTACGAGCAGTACTTC. This sequence encodes CATSRKGGTYEQYF.